The 9 T cell receptor beta chains below all came from one sample that was sequenced in a study of shared clonotypes between healthy human individuals. The assay was immunoSEQ multiplex PCR, and TCRdb's table has in-frame clones only and misses some. The data contain some 1.1 million clones, 77% of them singletons. The specimen sequenced was memory CD4+ T cells from PBMCs. The subset: CD45RA-negative fraction. The receptors here all came from a man aged 18 to 29 in good health. Some clones in this sample may be carry-over from other donors' samples.

The genes are TRBV18 and TRBJ2-7; D may be TRBD2 (6 bases). In germline, CDR1 is KGHSH, CDR2 LQKENI. The germline V and J ends were trimmed by 5 bases and 5 bases, with 16 bases remaining between them. This CDR3 comprises 14 residues. The CDR3 here is CASSVAEGRHEQYF. CDR3 bases: TGTGCCAGCTCAGTCGCCGAGGGGAGGCACGAGCAGTACTTC.

The chain combines TRBV5-1 with TRBJ2-7; 14 bases are a match to TRBD2. The CDR3 covers 19 residues. CDR1 is SGHRS, CDR2 YFSETQ, per germline. V dropped 3 bases and J dropped 7; count of bases not matched to a gene: 18. The CDR3 here is CASSSPGTSGRGGKEEQYF. The DNA for the CDR3 is TGCGCCAGCAGCTCCCCCGGGACTAGCGGGAGAGGAGGGAAGGAAGAGCAGTACTTC. Supplemented by reference TRBV5-1 and TRBJ2-7, the full variable domain reads KAGVTQTPRYLIKTRGQQVTLSCSPISGHRSVSWYQQTPGQGLQFLFEYFSETQRNKGNFPGRFSGRQFSNSRSEMNVSTLELGDSALYLCASSSPGTSGRGGKEEQYFGPGTRLTVT.

The CDR3 DNA follows: TGTGCCAGCGGCCGACAGGGGACAACTTTGACTGAAGCTTTCTTT. Translated: CASGRQGTTLTEAFF. The chain carries TRBV18 and TRBJ1-1; 8 nucleotides line up with TRBD1. This CDR3 is 15 amino acids long. V was clipped by 8 bases and J by 5 bases; unmatched bases: 13. Germline CDR1 and CDR2: KGHSH and LQKENI.

The chain is built from TRBV7-9 and TRBJ1-2; tentative D call: TRBD1 (5 bases). Germline assignment: CDR1 SEHNR and CDR2 FQNEAQ (reference sequence). This CDR3 region has 15 residues. Trimming took 5 bases from V and 3 from J, leaving 16 bases between them. CDR3 residues: CASSNGTDLHYGYTF. CDR3 coding DNA: TGTGCCAGCAGCAACGGGACGGACCTCCACTATGGCTACACCTTC.

V gene TRBV19 combines with J gene TRBJ2-2; 7 bases agree with TRBD1. Germline assignment: CDR1 LNHDA and CDR2 SQIVND (reference sequence). The CDR3 contains 15 residues. The V gene end was trimmed by 5 bases and the J gene end by 5 bases; junction bases not matched to a gene: 8. Here the CDR3 DNA reads TGTGCCAGTAGTGTGGGACAGTCTAGGACCGGGGAGCTGTTTTTT. Its protein product is CASSVGQSRTGELFF.

The J gene is TRBJ2-2, the V gene TRBV5-1, with 7 bases lining up with TRBD2. V shed 3 bases and J 1 base; nucleotides not matched to a gene: 3. The germline V gene has CDR1 SGHRS and CDR2 YFSETQ. The CDR3 totals 15 residues. CDR3: CASSSASGNTGELFF. The CDR3, as DNA: TGCGCCAGCAGCTCGGCTAGCGGGAACACCGGGGAGCTGTTTTTT.

V is TRBV28 and J is TRBJ2-1; no firm D call. Deletions cut 7 bases from V and 9 bases from J, with 19 bases between. CDR3 length: 14 residues. The germline V gene encodes CDR1 MDHEN and CDR2 SYDVKM. The CDR3, as DNA: TGTGCCAGCACAATAAGGGAACTATTAGGTGAGCAGTTCTTC. Translated, it gives CASTIRELLGEQFF.

The rearrangement uses TRBV7-2 and TRBJ2-5, with D possibly matching TRBD1 (6 bases). The CDR3 runs 14 residues. CDR1 is SGHTA, CDR2 FQGNSA, per germline. The V and J ends lost 2 bases and 5 bases respectively, with 12 bases between them. CDR3 in amino acids: CASSLNRALETQYF. CDR3 sequence (DNA): TGTGCCAGCAGCTTAAACAGGGCCCTGGAGACCCAGTACTTC. The full variable domain, rest sourced from reference TRBV7-2 and TRBJ2-5, is GAGVSQSPSNKVTEKGKDVELRCDPISGHTALYWYRQSLGQGLEFLIYFQGNSAPDKSGLPSDRFSAERTGGSVSTLTIQRTQQEDSAVYLCASSLNRALETQYFGPGTRLLVL.

V is TRBV4-2 and J is TRBJ1-2; D is perhaps TRBD1 (5 bases). Looked up from germline, CDR1 is LGHNA and CDR2 is YNFKEQ. This CDR3 is 14 amino acids long. V was pared by 3 bases and J by 8 bases, with 16 bases between. Here the CDR3 reads CASSHSGTPGGYTF. The CDR3 DNA reads as TGTGCCAGCAGCCACTCCGGGACCCCCGGCGGCTACACCTTC.